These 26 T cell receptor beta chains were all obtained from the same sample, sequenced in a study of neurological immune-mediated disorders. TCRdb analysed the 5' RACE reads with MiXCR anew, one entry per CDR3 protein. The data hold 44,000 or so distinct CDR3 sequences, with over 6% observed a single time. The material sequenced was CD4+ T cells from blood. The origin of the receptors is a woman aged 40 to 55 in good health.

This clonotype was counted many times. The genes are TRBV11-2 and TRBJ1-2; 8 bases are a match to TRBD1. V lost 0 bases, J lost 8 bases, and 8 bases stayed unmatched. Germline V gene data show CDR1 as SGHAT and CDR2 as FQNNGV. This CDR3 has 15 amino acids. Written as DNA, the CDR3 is TGTGCCAGCAGCTTAGAAATCGCAGGGGGCGCGGGCTACACCTTC. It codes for CASSLEIAGGAGYTF.

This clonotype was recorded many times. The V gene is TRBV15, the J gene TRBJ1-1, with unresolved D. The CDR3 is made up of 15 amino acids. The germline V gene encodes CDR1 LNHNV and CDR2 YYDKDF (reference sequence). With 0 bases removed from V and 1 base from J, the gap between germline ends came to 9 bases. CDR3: CATSRESGGNTEAFF. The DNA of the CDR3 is TGTGCCACCAGCAGAGAATCGGGAGGGAACACTGAAGCTTTCTTT.

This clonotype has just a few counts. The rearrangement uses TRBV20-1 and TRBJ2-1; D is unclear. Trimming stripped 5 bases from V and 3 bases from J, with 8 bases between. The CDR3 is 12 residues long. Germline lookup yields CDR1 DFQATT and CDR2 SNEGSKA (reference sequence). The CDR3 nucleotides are TGCAGTGCTCGCAGAAGCTACAATGAGCAGTTCTTC. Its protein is CSARRSYNEQFF.

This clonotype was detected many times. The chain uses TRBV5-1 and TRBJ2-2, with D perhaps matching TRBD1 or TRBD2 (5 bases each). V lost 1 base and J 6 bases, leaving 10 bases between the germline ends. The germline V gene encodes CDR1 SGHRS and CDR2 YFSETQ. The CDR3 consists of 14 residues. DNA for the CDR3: TGCGCCAGCAGCTTGAGGGACGGGGCCGGGGAGCTGTTTTTT. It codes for CASSLRDGAGELFF.

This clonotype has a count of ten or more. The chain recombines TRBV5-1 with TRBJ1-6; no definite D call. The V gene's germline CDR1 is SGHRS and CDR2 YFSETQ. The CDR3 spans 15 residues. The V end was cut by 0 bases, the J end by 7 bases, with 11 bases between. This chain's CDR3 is CASSLDTASNSPLHF. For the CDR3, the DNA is TGCGCCAGCAGCTTGGATACAGCGAGCAATTCACCCCTCCACTTT.

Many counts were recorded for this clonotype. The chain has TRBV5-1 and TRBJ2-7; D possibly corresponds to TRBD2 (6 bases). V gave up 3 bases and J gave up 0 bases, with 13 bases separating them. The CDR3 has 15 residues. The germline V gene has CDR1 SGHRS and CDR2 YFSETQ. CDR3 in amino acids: CASSSGIGGSYEQYF. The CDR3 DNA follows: TGCGCCAGCAGCTCTGGGATCGGGGGCTCCTACGAGCAGTACTTC.

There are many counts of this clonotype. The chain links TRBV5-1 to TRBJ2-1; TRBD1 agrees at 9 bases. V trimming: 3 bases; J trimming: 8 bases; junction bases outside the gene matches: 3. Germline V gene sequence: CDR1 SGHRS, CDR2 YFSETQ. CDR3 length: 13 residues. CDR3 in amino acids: CASSSGQGYEQFF. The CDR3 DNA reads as TGCGCCAGCAGCTCGGGACAGGGTTATGAGCAGTTCTTC.

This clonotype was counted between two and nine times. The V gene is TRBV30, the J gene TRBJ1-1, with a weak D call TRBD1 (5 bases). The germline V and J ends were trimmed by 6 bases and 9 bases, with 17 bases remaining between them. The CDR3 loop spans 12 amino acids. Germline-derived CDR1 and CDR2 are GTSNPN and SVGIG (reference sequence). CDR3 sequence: CACLSLTEQAFF. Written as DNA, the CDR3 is TGTGCCTGTTTAAGTTTGACAGAGCAAGCTTTCTTT. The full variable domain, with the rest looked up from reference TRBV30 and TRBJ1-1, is SQTIHQWPATLVQPVGSPLSLECTVEGTSNPNLYWYRQAAGRGLQLLFYSVGIGQISSEVPQNLSASRPQDRQFILSSKKLLLSDSGFYLCACLSLTEQAFFGQGTRLTVV.

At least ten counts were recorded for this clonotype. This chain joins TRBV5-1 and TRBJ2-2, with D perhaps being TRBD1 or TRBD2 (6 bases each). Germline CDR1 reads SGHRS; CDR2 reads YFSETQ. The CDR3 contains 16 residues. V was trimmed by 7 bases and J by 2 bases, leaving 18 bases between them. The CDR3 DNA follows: TGCGCCAGCGCCGCCGGGGGCTCCCGAAACACCGGGGAGCTGTTTTTT. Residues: CASAAGGSRNTGELFF.

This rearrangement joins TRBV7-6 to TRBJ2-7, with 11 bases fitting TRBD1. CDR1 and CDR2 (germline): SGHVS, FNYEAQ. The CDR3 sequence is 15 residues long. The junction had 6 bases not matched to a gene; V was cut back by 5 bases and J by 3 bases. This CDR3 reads CASSPKGQGDYEQYF. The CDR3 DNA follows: TGTGCCAGCAGCCCAAAGGGACAGGGGGACTACGAGCAGTACTTC.

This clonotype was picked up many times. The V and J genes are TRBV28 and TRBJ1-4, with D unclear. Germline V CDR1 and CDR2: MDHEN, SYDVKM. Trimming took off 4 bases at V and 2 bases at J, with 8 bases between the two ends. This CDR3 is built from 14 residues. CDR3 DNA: TGTGCCAGCAGTTCCCGGAGGACTAATGAAAAACTGTTTTTT. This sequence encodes CASSSRRTNEKLFF. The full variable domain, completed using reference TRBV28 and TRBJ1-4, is DVKVTQSSRYLVKRTGEKVFLECVQDMDHENMFWYRQDPGLGLRLIYFSYDVKMKEKGDIPEGYSVSREKKERFSLILESASTNQTSMYLCASSSRRTNEKLFFGSGTQLSVL.

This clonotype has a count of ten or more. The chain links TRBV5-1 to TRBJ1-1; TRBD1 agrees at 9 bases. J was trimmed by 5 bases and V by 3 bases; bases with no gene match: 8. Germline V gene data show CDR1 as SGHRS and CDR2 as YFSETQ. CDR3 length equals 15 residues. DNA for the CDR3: TGCGCCAGCAGCTCTACAGGGGGCTTGGGGACTGAAGCTTTCTTT. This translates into CASSSTGGLGTEAFF.

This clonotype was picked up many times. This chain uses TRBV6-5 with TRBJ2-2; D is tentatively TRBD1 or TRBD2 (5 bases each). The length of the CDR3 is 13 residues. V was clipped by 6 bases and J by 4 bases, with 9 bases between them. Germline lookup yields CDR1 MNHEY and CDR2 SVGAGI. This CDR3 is CASRLGTTGELFF. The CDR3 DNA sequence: TGTGCCAGCAGACTGGGGACCACCGGGGAGCTGTTTTTT.

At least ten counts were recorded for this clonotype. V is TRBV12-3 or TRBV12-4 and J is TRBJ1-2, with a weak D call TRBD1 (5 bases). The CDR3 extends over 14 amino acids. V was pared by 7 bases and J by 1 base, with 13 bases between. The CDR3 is CASIKSGLNYGYTF. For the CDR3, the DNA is TGTGCCAGCATCAAGTCGGGGCTTAACTATGGCTACACCTTC.

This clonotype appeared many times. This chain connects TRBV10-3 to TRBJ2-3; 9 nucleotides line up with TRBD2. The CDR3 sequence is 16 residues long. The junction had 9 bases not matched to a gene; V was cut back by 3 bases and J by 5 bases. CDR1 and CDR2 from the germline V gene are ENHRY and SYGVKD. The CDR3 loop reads CAISDQREVGGDTQYF. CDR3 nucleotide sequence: TGTGCCATCAGTGACCAGCGGGAGGTAGGCGGAGATACGCAGTATTTT.

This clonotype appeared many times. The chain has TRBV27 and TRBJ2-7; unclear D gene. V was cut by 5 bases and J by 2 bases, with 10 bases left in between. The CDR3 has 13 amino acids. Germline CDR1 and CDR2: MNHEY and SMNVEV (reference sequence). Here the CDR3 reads CASSVPPAYEQYF. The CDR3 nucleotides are TGTGCCAGCAGTGTCCCCCCTGCCTACGAGCAGTACTTC.

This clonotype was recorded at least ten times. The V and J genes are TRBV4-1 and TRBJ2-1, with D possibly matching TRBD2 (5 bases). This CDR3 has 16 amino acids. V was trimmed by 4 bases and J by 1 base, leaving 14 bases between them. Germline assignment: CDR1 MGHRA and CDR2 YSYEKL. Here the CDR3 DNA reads TGCGCCAGCAGCCCTAACCCCAGCGGATCCTACAATGAGCAGTTCTTC. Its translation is CASSPNPSGSYNEQFF.

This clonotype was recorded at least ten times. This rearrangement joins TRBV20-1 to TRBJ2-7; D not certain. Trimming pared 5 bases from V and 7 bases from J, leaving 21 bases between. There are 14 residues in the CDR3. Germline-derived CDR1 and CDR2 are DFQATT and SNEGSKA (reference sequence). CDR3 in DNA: TGCAGTGCTCCCGACCACGGATCAGCGAGGGAGCAGTACTTC. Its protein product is CSAPDHGSAREQYF.

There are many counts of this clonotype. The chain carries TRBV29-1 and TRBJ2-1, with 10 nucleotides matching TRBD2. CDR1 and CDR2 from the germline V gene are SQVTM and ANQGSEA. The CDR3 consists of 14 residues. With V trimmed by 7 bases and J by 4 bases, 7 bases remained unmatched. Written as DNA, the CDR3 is TGCAGCGCCAGGACTAGCGGACATTACAATGAGCAGTTCTTC. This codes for CSARTSGHYNEQFF.

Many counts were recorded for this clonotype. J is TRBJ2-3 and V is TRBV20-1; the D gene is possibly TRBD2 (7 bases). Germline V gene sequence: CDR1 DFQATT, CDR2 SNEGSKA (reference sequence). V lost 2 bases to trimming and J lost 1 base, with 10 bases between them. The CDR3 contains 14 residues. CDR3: CSARRGGGTDTQYF. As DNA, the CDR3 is TGCAGTGCTAGAAGGGGGGGGGGCACAGATACGCAGTATTTT.

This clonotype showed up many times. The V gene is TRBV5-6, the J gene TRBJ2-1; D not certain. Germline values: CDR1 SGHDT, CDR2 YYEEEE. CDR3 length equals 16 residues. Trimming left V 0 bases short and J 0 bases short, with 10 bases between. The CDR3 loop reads CASSLAGSGSYNEQFF. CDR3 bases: TGTGCCAGCAGCTTGGCCGGGTCGGGCTCCTACAATGAGCAGTTCTTC.

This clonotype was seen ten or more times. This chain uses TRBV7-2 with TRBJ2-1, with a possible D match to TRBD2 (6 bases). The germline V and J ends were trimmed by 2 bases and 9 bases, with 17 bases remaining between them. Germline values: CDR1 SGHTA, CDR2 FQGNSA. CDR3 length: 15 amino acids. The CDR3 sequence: CASSLTGVIAGEQFF. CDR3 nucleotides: TGTGCCAGCAGCTTAACGGGGGTGATCGCTGGTGAGCAGTTCTTC.

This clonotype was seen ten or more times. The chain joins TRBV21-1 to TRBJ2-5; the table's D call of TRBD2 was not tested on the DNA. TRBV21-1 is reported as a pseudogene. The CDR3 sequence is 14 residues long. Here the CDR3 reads CASIPRASGGAQYF. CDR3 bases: TGTGCCAGCATCCCCAGGGCTAGCGGGGGGGCCCAGTACTTC.

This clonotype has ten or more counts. This CDR3 reads CSARVDRDYGYTF. In DNA form, the CDR3 reads TGCAGTGCTAGAGTCGACAGGGACTATGGCTACACCTTC. The chain uses TRBV20-1 and TRBJ1-2; TRBD1 matches at 7 bases. After removal of 1 base from V and 3 bases from J, the junction contained 2 bases not matched to a gene. Germline V CDR1 and CDR2: DFQATT, SNEGSKA (reference sequence). This CDR3 is 13 amino acids long.

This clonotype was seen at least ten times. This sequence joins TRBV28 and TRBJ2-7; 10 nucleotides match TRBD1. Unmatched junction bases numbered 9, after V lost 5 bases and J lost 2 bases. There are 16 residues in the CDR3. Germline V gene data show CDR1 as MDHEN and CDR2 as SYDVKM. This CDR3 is CASSGAGTGDPYEQYF. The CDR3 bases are TGTGCCAGCAGTGGTGCCGGGACAGGGGACCCCTACGAGCAGTACTTC.

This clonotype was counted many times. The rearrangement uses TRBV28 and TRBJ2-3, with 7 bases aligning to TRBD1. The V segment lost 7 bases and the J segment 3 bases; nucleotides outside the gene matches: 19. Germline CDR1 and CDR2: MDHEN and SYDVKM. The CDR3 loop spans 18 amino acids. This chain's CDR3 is CASTEFSVRGRRTDTQYF. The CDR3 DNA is TGTGCCAGCACCGAATTTAGTGTAAGGGGGCGCCGGACAGATACGCAGTATTTT.